This T cell receptor beta chain was sequenced during a study of beta chain features in type 1 diabetes. On the study more broadly: Patients did not differ from healthy donors in age, gender or cell yield.

Regarding the study as a whole: The similarity of naive, central memory and Treg TCRB repertoires appeared greater among patients than among healthy donors.

All of the isolated RNA was reverse transcribed, so expressed TCRB transcripts were sequenced. The assay was immunoSEQ multiplex PCR, and TCRdb's table has in-frame clones only and misses some. The sample has 620,000 or so clones; 15% to 18% are singletons. The CDR3 sequence is 14 residues long. The germline CDR1 and CDR2 sequences are SNHLY and FYNNEI. V lost 5 bases, J lost 6 bases, and 6 bases stayed unmatched. Of note for this clone: Its antigen is not known.

The origin of this receptor is a man between 18 and 35 years old in good health. Source material: naive CD4+ T cells from blood. The rearrangement joins TRBV2 to TRBJ2-3, with TRBD1 matching 9 bases. CDR3 region: CASSWDRVGDTQYF. DNA for the CDR3: TGTGCCAGCAGTTGGGACAGGGTGGGGGATACGCAGTATTTT.